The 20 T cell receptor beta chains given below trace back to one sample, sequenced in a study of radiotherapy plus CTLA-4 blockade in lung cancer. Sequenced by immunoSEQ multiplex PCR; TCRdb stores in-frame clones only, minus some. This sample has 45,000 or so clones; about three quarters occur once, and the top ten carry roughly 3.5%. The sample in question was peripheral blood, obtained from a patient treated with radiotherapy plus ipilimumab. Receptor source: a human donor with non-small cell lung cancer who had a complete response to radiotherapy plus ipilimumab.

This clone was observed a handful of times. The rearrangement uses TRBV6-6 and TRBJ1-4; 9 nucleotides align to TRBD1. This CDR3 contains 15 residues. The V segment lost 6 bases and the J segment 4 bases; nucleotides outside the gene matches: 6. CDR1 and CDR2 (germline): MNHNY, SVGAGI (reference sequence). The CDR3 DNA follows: TGTGCCAGCAGGGGCATGACAGGGGGTAATGAAAAACTGTTTTTT. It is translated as CASRGMTGGNEKLFF.

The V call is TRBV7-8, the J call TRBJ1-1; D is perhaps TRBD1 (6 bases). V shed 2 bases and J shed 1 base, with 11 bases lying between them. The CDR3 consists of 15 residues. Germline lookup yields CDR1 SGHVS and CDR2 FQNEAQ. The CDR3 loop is CASSLFEQGNTEAFF. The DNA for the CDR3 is TGTGCCAGCAGCTTATTCGAACAGGGGAACACTGAAGCTTTCTTT.

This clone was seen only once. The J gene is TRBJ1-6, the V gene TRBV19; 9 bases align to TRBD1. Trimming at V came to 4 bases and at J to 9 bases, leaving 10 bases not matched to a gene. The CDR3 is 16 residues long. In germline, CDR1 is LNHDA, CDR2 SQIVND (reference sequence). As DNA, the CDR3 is TGTGCCAGTAGTACCTCCGGGACAGGGATGTTTTCACCCCTCCACTTT. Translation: CASSTSGTGMFSPLHF.

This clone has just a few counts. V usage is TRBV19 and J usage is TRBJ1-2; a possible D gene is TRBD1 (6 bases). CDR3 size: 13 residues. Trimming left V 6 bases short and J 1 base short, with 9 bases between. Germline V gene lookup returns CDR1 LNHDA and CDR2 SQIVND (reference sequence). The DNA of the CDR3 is TGTGCCAGTAGACGACAGGATAACTATGGCTACACCTTC. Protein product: CASRRQDNYGYTF. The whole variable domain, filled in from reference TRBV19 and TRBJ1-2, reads DGGITQSPKYLFRKEGQNVTLSCEQNLNHDAMYWYRQDPGQGLRLIYYSQIVNDFQKGDIAEGYSVSREKKESFPLTVTSAQKNPTAFYLCASRRQDNYGYTFGSGTRLTVV.

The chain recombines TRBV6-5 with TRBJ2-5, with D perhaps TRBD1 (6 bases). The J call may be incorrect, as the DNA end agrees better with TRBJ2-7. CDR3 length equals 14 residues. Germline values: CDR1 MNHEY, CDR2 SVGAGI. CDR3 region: CASSRHRDNNEQYF. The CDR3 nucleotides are TGTGCCAGCAGTCGACACCGGGACAACAACGAGCAGTACTTC.

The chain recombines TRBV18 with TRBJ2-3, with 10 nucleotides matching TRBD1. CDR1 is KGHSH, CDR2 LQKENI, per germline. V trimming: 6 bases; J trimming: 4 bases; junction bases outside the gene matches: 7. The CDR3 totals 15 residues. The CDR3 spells CASSATGGRSDTQYF. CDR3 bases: TGTGCCAGCTCGGCGACAGGGGGCCGTTCAGATACGCAGTATTTT.

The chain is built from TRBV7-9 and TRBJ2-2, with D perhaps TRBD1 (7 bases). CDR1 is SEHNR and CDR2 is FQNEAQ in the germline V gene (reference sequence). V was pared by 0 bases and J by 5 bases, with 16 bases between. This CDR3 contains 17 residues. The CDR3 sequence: CASSLAGGQDITGELFF. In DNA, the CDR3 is TGTGCCAGCAGCTTAGCGGGAGGACAGGATATTACCGGGGAGCTGTTTTTT. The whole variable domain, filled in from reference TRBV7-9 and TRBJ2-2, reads DTGVSQNPRHKITKRGQNVTFRCDPISEHNRLYWYRQTLGQGPEFLTYFQNEAQLEKSRLLSDRFSAERPKGSFSTLEIQRTEQGDSAMYLCASSLAGGQDITGELFFGEGSRLTVL.

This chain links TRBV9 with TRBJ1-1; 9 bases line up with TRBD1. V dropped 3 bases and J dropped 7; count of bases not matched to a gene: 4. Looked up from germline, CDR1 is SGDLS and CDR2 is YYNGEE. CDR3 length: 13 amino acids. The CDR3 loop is CASSAWDRDEAFF. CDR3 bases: TGTGCCAGCAGCGCCTGGGACAGGGATGAAGCTTTCTTT.

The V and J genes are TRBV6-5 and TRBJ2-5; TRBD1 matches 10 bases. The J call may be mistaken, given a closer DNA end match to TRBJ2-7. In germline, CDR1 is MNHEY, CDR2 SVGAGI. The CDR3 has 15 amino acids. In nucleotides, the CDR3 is TGTGCCAGCAGGTCCACCGGGACAGGGGATCACGAGCAGTACTTC. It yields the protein CASRSTGTGDHEQYF.

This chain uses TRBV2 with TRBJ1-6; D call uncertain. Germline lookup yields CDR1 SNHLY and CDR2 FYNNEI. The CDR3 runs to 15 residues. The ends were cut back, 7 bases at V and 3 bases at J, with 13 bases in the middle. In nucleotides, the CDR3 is TGTGCCAGCATAAGGGAGCGGGGCTATAATTCACCCCTCCACTTT. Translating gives CASIRERGYNSPLHF. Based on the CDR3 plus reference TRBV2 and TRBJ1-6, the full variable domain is EPEVTQTPSHQVTQMGQEVILRCVPISNHLYFYWYRQILGQKVEFLVSFYNNEISEKSEIFDDQFSVERPDGSNFTLKIRSTKLEDSAMYFCASIRERGYNSPLHFGNGTRLTVT.

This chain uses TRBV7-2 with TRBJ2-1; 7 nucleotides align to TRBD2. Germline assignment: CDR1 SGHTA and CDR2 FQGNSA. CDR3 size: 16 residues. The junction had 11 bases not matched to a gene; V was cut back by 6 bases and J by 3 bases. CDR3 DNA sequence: TGTGCCAGCAGTCAAGTAAGCGGGGTCCTCTACAATGAGCAGTTCTTC. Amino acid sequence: CASSQVSGVLYNEQFF.

This CDR3 is CASSQAPPDRVGGTNEKLFF. The CDR3 bases are TGCGCCAGCAGCCAAGCGCCCCCGGACAGGGTTGGGGGGACTAATGAAAAACTGTTTTTT. The chain recombines TRBV4-3 with TRBJ1-4; 8 nucleotides agree with TRBD1. CDR1 is LGHNA, CDR2 YSLEER, per germline. The V segment lost 1 base and the J segment 2 bases; nucleotides outside the gene matches: 15. The CDR3 has 20 amino acids.

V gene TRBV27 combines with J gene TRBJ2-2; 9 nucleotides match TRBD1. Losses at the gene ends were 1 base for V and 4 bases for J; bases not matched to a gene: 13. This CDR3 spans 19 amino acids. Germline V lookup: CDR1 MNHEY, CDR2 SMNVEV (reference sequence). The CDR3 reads CASSLYPRQGGPPTGELFF. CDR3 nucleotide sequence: TGTGCCAGCAGTTTATACCCCCGACAGGGGGGTCCTCCCACCGGGGAGCTGTTTTTT.

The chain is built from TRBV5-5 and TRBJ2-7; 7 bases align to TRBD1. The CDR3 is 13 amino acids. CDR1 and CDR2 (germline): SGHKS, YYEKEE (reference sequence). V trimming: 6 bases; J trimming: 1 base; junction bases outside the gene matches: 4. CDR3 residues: CASIGQDSYEQYF. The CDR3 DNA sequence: TGTGCCAGCATTGGACAGGATTCCTACGAGCAGTACTTC.

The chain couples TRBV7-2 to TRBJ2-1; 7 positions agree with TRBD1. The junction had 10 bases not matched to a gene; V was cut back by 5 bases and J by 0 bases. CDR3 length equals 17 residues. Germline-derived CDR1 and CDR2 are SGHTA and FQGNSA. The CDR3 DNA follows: TGTGCCAGCAGCGCCCGTGACAGGGCTAGCTCCTACAATGAGCAGTTCTTC. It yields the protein CASSARDRASSYNEQFF.

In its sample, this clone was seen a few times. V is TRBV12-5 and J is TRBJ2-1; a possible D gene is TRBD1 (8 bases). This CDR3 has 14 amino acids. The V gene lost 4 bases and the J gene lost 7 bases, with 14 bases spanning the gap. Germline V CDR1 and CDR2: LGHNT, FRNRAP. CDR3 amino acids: CASGSGQGGNEQFF. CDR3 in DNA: TGTGCTAGTGGTTCCGGACAGGGAGGGAATGAGCAGTTCTTC.

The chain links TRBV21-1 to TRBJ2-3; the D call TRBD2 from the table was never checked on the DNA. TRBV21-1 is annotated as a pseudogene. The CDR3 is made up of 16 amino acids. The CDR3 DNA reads TGTGCCAGCAGGAATTTCGACGGGACTTTCGGAGATACGCAGTATTTT. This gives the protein CASRNFDGTFGDTQYF.

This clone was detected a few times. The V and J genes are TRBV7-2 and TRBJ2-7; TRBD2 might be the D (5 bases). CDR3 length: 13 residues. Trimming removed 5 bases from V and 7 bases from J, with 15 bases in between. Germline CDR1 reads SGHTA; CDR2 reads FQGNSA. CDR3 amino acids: CASSKTGNGEQYF. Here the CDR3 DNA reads TGTGCCAGCAGCAAGACGGGGAACGGGGAGCAGTACTTC.

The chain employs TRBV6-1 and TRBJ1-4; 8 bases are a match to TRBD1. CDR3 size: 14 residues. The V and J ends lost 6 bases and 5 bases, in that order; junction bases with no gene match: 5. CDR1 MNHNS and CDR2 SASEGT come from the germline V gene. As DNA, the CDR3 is TGTGCCAGCAGACCTACAGGGGGGAATGAAAAACTGTTTTTT. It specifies CASRPTGGNEKLFF.

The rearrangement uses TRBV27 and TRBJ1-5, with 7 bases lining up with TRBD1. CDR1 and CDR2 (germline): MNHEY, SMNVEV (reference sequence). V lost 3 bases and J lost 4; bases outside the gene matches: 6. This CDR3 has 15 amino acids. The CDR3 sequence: CASSFGRGANQPQHF. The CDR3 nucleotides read TGTGCCAGCAGTTTTGGCAGGGGGGCGAATCAGCCCCAGCATTTT.